This TCR beta chain was obtained from a study of identical twins. This clonotype was recorded at least ten times. Antigen specificity is unknown. The CDR3 is 10 amino acids. Germline V lookup: CDR1 SEHNR, CDR2 FQNEAQ (reference sequence). The V and J ends lost 3 bases and 7 bases respectively, with 3 bases between them. General observations from the study: Excess sharing between twins was weaker in beta out-of-frame sequences. The authors drew conclusions from cross-sectional statistical analysis rather than following the same donors.

After template switching added a universal primer site, the resulting cDNA carried unique molecular identifiers. Using its own MiXCR run on the 5' RACE reads, TCRdb lists one record per CDR3 protein. The sample shows 200,000 to 250,000 distinct CDR3 sequences, about 10% of them seen only once. This clonotype originated in a man between 45 and 60 years old in good health. This sequence joins TRBV7-9 and TRBJ1-2; D remains ambiguous. The sequencing input was memory T cells sorted from blood. Here the CDR3 reads CASSFGGYTF. The CDR3 DNA sequence: TGTGCCAGCAGCTTTGGTGGCTACACCTTC.